This T cell receptor beta chain was found in a study of Graves' ophthalmopathy and Graves' hyperthyroidism. Looking at the study overall: Stable hyperthyroidism meant no progression to ophthalmopathy within 18 months of follow-up. Study-wide points: Detected in blood as well were most expanded thyroid clonotypes with frequency above 0.001.

Regarding this clonotype: The antigen is undetermined.

Germline CDR1 reads ENHRY; CDR2 reads SYGVKD. The CDR3 is 12 residues long. With V trimmed by 7 bases and J by 8 bases, 6 bases remained unmatched. Patients newly diagnosed with hyperthyroidism, under 2 months' duration, were aged 18 to 65, the study reports. Patients with other autoimmune diseases, uncontrolled infections, pregnancy or lactation were excluded. RNA transcripts yielded amplified TCR beta CDR3 regions. The workflow started with a first-round RT-PCR run with HTBI primers and then moved on to a second-round multiplex PCR. A single record per CDR3 protein comes from TCRdb applying MiXCR to the multiplex PCR reads. The sample consists of around 1.1 million distinct CDR3 sequences, 35% to 45% of them appearing once.

The clonotype was recovered from an adult man with Graves' hyperthyroidism. The V gene is TRBV10-3, the J gene TRBJ2-7, with TRBD2 matching 9 bases. Sequencing was done on a sample of peripheral blood or thyroid tissue (not recorded which). CDR3 nucleotide sequence: TGTGCCATCAACCGCGGGGGGGCCAAGCAGTACTTC. The encoded protein is CAINRGGAKQYF.